This T cell receptor beta chain comes out of a study of T cells in Graves' hyperthyroidism and ophthalmopathy. From RNA transcripts, TCR beta CDR3 regions were amplified. When the TCR CDR3 underwent first-round RT-PCR, the HTBI primer set was used. TCRdb processed the multiplex PCR reads anew with MiXCR; each CDR3 protein has one entry. The data contain some 440,000 distinct CDR3 sequences, around 16% of them seen just once; the ten biggest clones take up roughly an eighth. Used for diagnoses were clinical symptoms, serum thyroxine and TRAb, thyroid ultrasound and orbital computed tomography. This clonotype has ten or more counts. Its antigen is still unknown. Study outcomes and limitations: Ophthalmopathy stood apart from stable hyperthyroidism in a 13 V-J model.

Between the trimmed V and J ends, which lost 0 bases and 7 bases, there was a span of 10 bases. Germline-derived CDR1 and CDR2 are LGHDT and YNNKEL (reference sequence). This CDR3 spans 14 amino acids. The receptor was derived from a woman aged 18-29 years with Graves' hyperthyroidism. The rearrangement uses TRBV3-1 and TRBJ2-1; no reliable D call. The sequenced material came from blood. In DNA, the CDR3 is TGTGCCAGCAGCCAAGAGCCTAGTGGGAATGAGCAGTTCTTC. Translated: CASSQEPSGNEQFF.